These 23 T cell receptor beta chains originate from one sample sequenced in a study of CD8 T cells in ankylosing spondylitis. MiXCR, run by TCRdb on the 5' RACE reads, gives a single entry per CDR3 protein. This sample has about 190,000 distinct CDR3 sequences, with about an eighth found just once. Sequenced material: blood, either unsorted or a sorted T cell fraction (not recorded which). The origin of the receptors is a female donor with ankylosing spondylitis or in good health (not recorded which).

This clonotype was counted at least ten times. This chain links TRBV20-1 with TRBJ2-4; perhaps TRBD2 as D (5 bases). The V gene lost 5 bases and the J gene lost 3 bases, with 20 bases spanning the gap. Germline lookup yields CDR1 DFQATT and CDR2 SNEGSKA (reference sequence). The length of the CDR3 is 16 residues. CDR3 sequence: CSAPPSQPRGKNIQYF. CDR3 bases: TGCAGTGCTCCGCCTTCACAGCCACGGGGCAAAAACATTCAGTACTTC.

The V and J genes are TRBV5-1 and TRBJ1-2, with 7 bases identical to TRBD1. CDR3 size: 13 residues. CDR1 SGHRS and CDR2 YFSETQ come from the germline V gene. The V and J ends lost 7 bases and 4 bases, in that order; junction bases with no gene match: 7. CDR3 amino acids: CASGDGTAYGYTF. In DNA form, the CDR3 reads TGCGCCAGCGGGGATGGGACAGCCTATGGCTACACCTTC.

This clonotype has a handful of counts. The chain couples TRBV7-2 to TRBJ2-2; no definite D call. The germline gives CDR1 SGHTA, CDR2 FQGNSA. There are 16 residues in the CDR3. V lost 0 bases and J lost 2, with 10 bases in between. The CDR3, as DNA: TGTGCCAGCAGCTTAGCGATAGGGCTCAACACCGGGGAGCTGTTTTTT. It specifies CASSLAIGLNTGELFF.

This clonotype was observed many times. This chain uses TRBV5-1 with TRBJ2-7, with TRBD1 matching over 8 bases. The CDR3 is 19 amino acids. Looked up from germline, CDR1 is SGHRS and CDR2 is YFSETQ. V shed 4 bases and J 2 bases; nucleotides not matched to a gene: 20. CDR3 sequence reads: CASSLTLYPLQGAPYEQYF. In DNA form, the CDR3 reads TGCGCCAGCAGCCTTACCTTATACCCATTGCAGGGGGCCCCCTACGAGCAGTACTTC.

This clonotype was observed a few times. The genes are TRBV29-1 and TRBJ2-2; D is unclear. Trimming removed 2 bases from V and 1 base from J, with 8 bases in between. CDR3 length equals 14 residues. Germline CDR1 SQVTM, CDR2 ANQGSEA. CDR3 in DNA: TGCAGCGTTGAATCCCCCCTGAACACCGGGGAGCTGTTTTTT. It specifies CSVESPLNTGELFF.

This clonotype was observed many times. This chain links TRBV7-6 with TRBJ1-2; D is undetermined. Trimming removed 5 bases from V and 8 bases from J, with 15 bases in between. The V gene's germline CDR1 is SGHVS and CDR2 FNYEAQ. The CDR3 consists of 13 residues. CDR3 amino acids: CASSGTESGGYTF. CDR3 coding DNA: TGTGCCAGCAGCGGCACAGAGTCTGGCGGCTACACCTTC.

J is TRBJ2-5 and V is TRBV11-2; 8 nucleotides align to TRBD2. The CDR3 runs to 15 residues. After removal of 3 bases from V and 3 bases from J, the junction contained 6 bases not matched to a gene. CDR1 and CDR2 from the germline V gene are SGHAT and FQNNGV. CDR3 in amino acids: CASSFSGNREETQYF. CDR3 in DNA: TGTGCCAGCAGCTTTAGCGGGAACCGGGAAGAGACCCAGTACTTC. The whole variable domain, remainder taken from reference TRBV11-2 and TRBJ2-5, is EAGVAQSPRYKIIEKRQSVAFWCNPISGHATLYWYQQILGQGPKLLIQFQNNGVVDDSQLPKDRFSAERLKGVDSTLKIQPAKLEDSAVYLCASSFSGNREETQYFGPGTRLLVL.

This clonotype appeared a few times. V and J are TRBV7-3 and TRBJ2-1; 8 bases map to TRBD2. Germline CDR1 is SGHTA and CDR2 is FQGTGA. V lost 1 base, J lost 7 bases, and 9 bases stayed unmatched. CDR3 length: 16 amino acids. CDR3 sequence: CASSLRASGRSNEQFF. Written as DNA, the CDR3 is TGTGCCAGCAGCTTAAGGGCTAGCGGGCGTTCGAATGAGCAGTTCTTC.

In its sample, this clonotype was seen many times. The rearrangement uses TRBV5-1 and TRBJ2-5; 9 bases line up with TRBD1. The CDR3 runs to 12 residues. The J segment lost 9 bases and the V segment lost 4 bases, leaving 4 bases of the junction unmatched. Germline V gene lookup returns CDR1 SGHRS and CDR2 YFSETQ. The CDR3 nucleotides are TGCGCCAGCAGCCAAGACAGGGGGGCCCAGTACTTC. It specifies CASSQDRGAQYF.

Comments on this clonotype: With a much larger clone just one base away, this may be a read error. This chain uses TRBV12-3 or TRBV12-4 with TRBJ1-3; the D gene is possibly TRBD1 (6 bases). The CDR3 has 14 amino acids. CDR3 sequence reads: CAGSLGGAGNTIYF. The CDR3 nucleotides read TGTGCCGGCAGTTTAGGGGGGGCTGGAAACACCATATATTTT.

This clonotype was observed at least ten times. This sequence joins TRBV5-1 and TRBJ2-7, with 8 bases matching TRBD2. The CDR3 has 19 residues. Germline CDR1 reads SGHRS; CDR2 reads YFSETQ. V gave up 9 bases and J gave up 2 bases; unmatched junction bases: 25. CDR3 sequence: CANELLDTLPGLVPYEQYF. The CDR3 DNA follows: TGCGCCAACGAATTGCTGGACACTTTACCGGGACTAGTCCCCTACGAGCAGTACTTC.

This clonotype was seen many times. This chain joins TRBV6-1 and TRBJ1-5, with D unclear. This CDR3 comprises 13 residues. Trimming cost V 4 bases and J 0 bases, with 4 bases left between them. The germline V gene has CDR1 MNHNS and CDR2 SASEGT. For the CDR3, the DNA is TGTGCCAGCAGTGGAGATAGCAATCAGCCCCAGCATTTT. Its protein is CASSGDSNQPQHF.

The chain employs TRBV12-3 or TRBV12-4 and TRBJ1-2; maybe TRBD1 (6 bases). The CDR3 contains 14 residues. V dropped 5 bases and J dropped 2 bases, with 12 bases sitting between them. The CDR3: CASSLPGQNYGYTF. The CDR3 DNA is TGTGCCAGCAGTCTTCCGGGACAAAACTATGGCTACACCTTC.

This clonotype was counted at least ten times. The chain links TRBV24-1 to TRBJ2-3, with D unresolved. This CDR3 has 12 residues. Germline V gene lookup returns CDR1 KGHDR and CDR2 SFDVKD. Trimming cost V 3 bases and J 4 bases, with 4 bases left between them. For the CDR3, the DNA is TGTGCCACCAGTGATGCCTCAGATACGCAGTATTTT. Its protein product is CATSDASDTQYF.

In the case of this clonotype: A clone one base away is much larger, so this may be a read error. The chain joins TRBV6-1 to TRBJ1-1; no firm D call. This CDR3 has 14 residues. Germline CDR1 MNHNS, CDR2 SASEGT. The CDR3 coding sequence is TGTGTCAGCAGTGACCCTCAAGGGCGCGATGAAGCTTTCTTT. Its translation is CVSSDPQGRDEAFF.

J is TRBJ2-1 and V is TRBV7-2; possibly TRBD1 for D (5 bases). Trimming removed 6 bases at V and 6 bases at J, with 21 bases between. The germline CDR1 and CDR2 sequences are SGHTA and FQGNSA. The length of the CDR3 is 16 residues. The CDR3 DNA reads as TGTGCCAGCAGGAGTACAGGTCCTCCTGCCTCCAATGAGCAGTTCTTC. Residues: CASRSTGPPASNEQFF.

This clonotype was counted a few times. This chain uses TRBV11-2 with TRBJ2-7; 9 nucleotides match TRBD2. The trim removed 4 bases at V and 3 bases at J, leaving 16 bases unmatched. CDR1 and CDR2 (germline): SGHAT, FQNNGV. This CDR3 contains 18 residues. As DNA, the CDR3 is TGTGCCAGCAGCTCGAGCGGGAGGCAACGGGGGAGGAACTACGAGCAGTACTTC. Encoded protein: CASSSSGRQRGRNYEQYF.

At least ten counts were recorded for this clonotype. V gene TRBV18 combines with J gene TRBJ2-4; perhaps TRBD1 as D (6 bases). This CDR3 is built from 15 residues. The V and J ends lost 4 bases and 0 bases respectively, with 10 bases between them. Germline CDR1 reads KGHSH; CDR2 reads LQKENI. The CDR3 region is CASSQGEEAKNIQYF. Written as DNA, the CDR3 is TGTGCCAGCTCACAGGGGGAAGAAGCCAAAAACATTCAGTACTTC.

At least ten counts were recorded for this clonotype. The chain uses TRBV7-2 and TRBJ2-7; no reliable D call. The CDR3 sequence is 14 residues long. Germline CDR1 and CDR2: SGHTA and FQGNSA. V shed 3 bases and J shed 1 base, with 10 bases lying between them. The CDR3 nucleotides read TGTGCCAGCAGCTTCTGGCCGGGTTCCTACGAGCAGTACTTC. As protein: CASSFWPGSYEQYF.

This clonotype was recorded at least ten times. The rearrangement uses TRBV11-2 and TRBJ2-3; D is unclear. CDR3 length: 11 residues. The V end lost 5 bases, the J end lost 5 bases, and 5 bases lay between the germline ends. Germline V CDR1 and CDR2: SGHAT, FQNNGV. The CDR3: CASSTRDTQYF. As DNA, the CDR3 is TGTGCCAGCAGCACGAGAGATACGCAGTATTTT.

The chain carries TRBV18 and TRBJ2-1; D not resolved. The ends were cut back, 3 bases at V and 9 bases at J, with 6 bases in the middle. Germline CDR1 KGHSH, CDR2 LQKENI. This CDR3 has 11 residues. CDR3 in amino acids: CASSPKSEQFF. The CDR3 DNA sequence: TGTGCCAGCTCACCGAAGAGTGAGCAGTTCTTC.

This clonotype was observed at least ten times. V usage is TRBV7-2 and J usage is TRBJ1-1; D may be TRBD1 (5 bases). Germline assignment: CDR1 SGHTA and CDR2 FQGNSA. V was pared by 1 base and J by 7 bases, with 10 bases between. This CDR3 has 13 residues. The chain's CDR3 is CASSLGWQGEAFF. The CDR3 DNA is TGTGCCAGCAGCTTAGGGTGGCAGGGTGAAGCTTTCTTT.

DNA of the CDR3: TGCGCCAGCAGCTTGACTTCAGGGACGGAGGGGCCTCAGGGCTACACCTTC. It is translated as CASSLTSGTEGPQGYTF. The rearrangement links TRBV5-1 to TRBJ1-2; D might be TRBD1 (5 bases). The CDR3 sequence is 17 residues long. V lost 1 base and J lost 8, with 24 bases in between. The germline CDR1 and CDR2 sequences are SGHRS and YFSETQ.